This T cell receptor (beta chain) was observed in a study of blood T cell repertoires in COVID-19. V was pared by 5 bases and J by 3 bases, with 19 bases between. The CDR3 length is 16 residues. CDR1 and CDR2 from the germline V gene are MNHEY and SMNVEV (reference sequence). The data were produced by immunoSEQ multiplex PCR, yet TCRdb's version contains in-frame clones alone and is incomplete. This sample has roughly 250,000 clones; less than 90% occur once, and the top ten carry approximately 12%. The material sequenced was peripheral blood. The chain recombines TRBV27 with TRBJ1-2, with no clear D. The source of this sequence is a woman aged 25-40 years with COVID-19, enrolled during active disease. The CDR3 DNA sequence: TGTGCCAGCAGTCCCTCGGGAGGGCCGATGGACTATGGCTACACCTTC. It is translated as CASSPSGGPMDYGYTF.